The present T cell receptor beta chain was sequenced within a study of post-analysis software for immune sequencing data (dated by TCRdb to about 2015). For the wider study: Relapsing-remitting, secondary progressive and progressive-relapsing multiple sclerosis were recorded as disease courses, and subtype annotation was lacking for some patients. The patient repertoires were compared against roughly 12 previously published healthy control repertoires obtained from donors aged 6 to 25 years. A subset of samples was prepared in parallel using single-end sample barcoding, then pooled and co-amplified after Illumina adapter ligation.

The CDR3 measures 19 amino acids from cysteine to phenylalanine. Left in the record is the CDR3 DNA by itself, 57 bases read in frame from the first base. Trimming removed 1 base from V and 0 bases from J; the gene matches leave 14 bases unexplained. Sequences DFQATT (CDR1) and SNEGSKA (CDR2) are obtained from the germline V gene (reference sequence). Receptor libraries were prepared by PCR. TCRdb names Illumina HiSeq 2500 as the instrument used. To reduce PCR and sequencing biases, unique molecular identifiers were built into the TCR beta cDNA libraries. Per 1 to 10 million input T cells, approximately 500,000 cDNA molecules were obtained, such that each molecule approximated one T cell. Patient libraries were prepared and sequenced with the same protocol used for the earlier healthy control dataset. Within a given batch, samples were prepared together, multiplexed and sequenced on the same HiSeq lane. Per the source publication's procedure: MIGEC handled the raw barcoded reads, throwing out single-read molecular identifier groups before consensus assembly and CDR3 extraction. Clonotype tables were post-analysed with VDJtools, and diversity was normalized by down-sampling all datasets to the smallest sample size. In repertoire overlap clustering, CDR3 amino acid sequences, but not nucleotide sequences, were matched to correct batch-related cross-sample contamination. TCRdb took the public reads, trimmed them with fastp at Q25, ran MiXCR for clone calling and kept in-frame beta chains. When rows share a CDR3 protein, they turn into one entry using the most common DNA and genes. The V and J calls come from TCRdb's annotation, not from the publication. The sample table shows about half a million distinct CDR3 sequences, and under 55% are seen once. The ten biggest clones cover about 12% of the sample.

To demonstrate the VDJtools post-analysis software, the study profiled TCR beta repertoires from the peripheral blood of 13 young patients with multiple sclerosis. The patients with multiple sclerosis were children and adolescents between 6 and 15 years of age. Findings and caveats that apply to the study as a whole: The multiple sclerosis patient group was slightly younger than the control group. Direct clustering with F measure showed strong co-clustering of samples prepared in the same batch, prompting a batch-effect correction. Patients showed significantly higher frequencies than controls for about 5 TRBV segments, among them TRBV5-6, TRBV5-1 and TRBV20-1. Normalized Chao1 diversity was significantly lower in multiple sclerosis patients than controls, suggesting substantial peripheral T-cell clonal expansion.

Of note for this clonotype: No antigen is known for it. No base qualities exist here, and no much larger clone lies one base off it.

The sample consisted of blood. The chain joins TRBV20-1 to TRBJ2-1; 8 central bases correspond to TRBD2. This sequence was found in a girl under 18 with multiple sclerosis. The DNA sequence is given as TGCAGTGCTAGAGCCCTACTAGCGGAGGGCCTTAGCTCCTACAATGAGCAGTTCTTC. This sequence encodes CSARALLAEGLSSYNEQFF.